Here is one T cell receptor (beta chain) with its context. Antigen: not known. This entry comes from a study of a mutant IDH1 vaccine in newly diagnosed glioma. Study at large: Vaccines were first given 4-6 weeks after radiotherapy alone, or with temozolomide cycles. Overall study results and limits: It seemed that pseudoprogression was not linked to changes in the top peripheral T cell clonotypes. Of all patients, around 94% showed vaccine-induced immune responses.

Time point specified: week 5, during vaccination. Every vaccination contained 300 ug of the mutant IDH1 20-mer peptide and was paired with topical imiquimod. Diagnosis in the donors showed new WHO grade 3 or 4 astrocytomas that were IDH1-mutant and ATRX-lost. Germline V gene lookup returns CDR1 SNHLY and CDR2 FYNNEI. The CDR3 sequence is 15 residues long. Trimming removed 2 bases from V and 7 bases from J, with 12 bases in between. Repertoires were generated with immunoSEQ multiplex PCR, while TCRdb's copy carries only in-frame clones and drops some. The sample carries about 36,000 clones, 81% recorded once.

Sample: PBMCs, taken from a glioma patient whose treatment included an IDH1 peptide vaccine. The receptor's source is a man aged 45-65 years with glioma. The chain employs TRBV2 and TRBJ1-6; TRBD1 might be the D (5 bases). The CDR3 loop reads CASSERGWGNSPLHF. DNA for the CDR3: TGTGCCAGCAGTGAAAGGGGTTGGGGAAATTCACCCCTCCACTTT.